The clone carrying this TCR beta chain was counted at least ten times. Between the trimmed V and J ends, which lost 5 bases and 4 bases, there was a span of 9 bases. CDR1 GTSNPN and CDR2 SVGIG come from the germline V gene (reference sequence). The CDR3 covers 11 residues. The sample comes from a study of T cells in Graves' hyperthyroidism and ophthalmopathy. The study included ophthalmopathy patients with Clinical Activity Score at least 3, NOSPECS grade at least 4 and duration under 3 months. Amplified regions were TCR beta CDR3 sequences from RNA transcripts. The HTBI primer set served for first-round RT-PCR of the TCR CDR3. TCRdb called the multiplex PCR reads again in MiXCR, with one record for every CDR3 protein. This table holds 450,000 to 650,000 distinct CDR3 sequences, over 12% found once.

The J gene is TRBJ2-7, the V gene TRBV30; unclear D gene. Input material: blood. This TCR was recovered from a woman aged 18-29 years with Graves' ophthalmopathy. CDR3 in DNA: TGTGCCTGGGGCGACGCTTACGAGCAGTACTTC. Translated: CAWGDAYEQYF. The full variable domain, its missing parts supplied by reference TRBV30 and TRBJ2-7, is SQTIHQWPATLVQPVGSPLSLECTVEGTSNPNLYWYRQAAGRGLQLLFYSVGIGQISSEVPQNLSASRPQDRQFILSSKKLLLSDSGFYLCAWGDAYEQYFGPGTRLTVT.